This T cell receptor beta chain stems from a study of T-cell memory formation after mild COVID-19. Across the whole study: Largely, TCR clusters stayed within a single donor. Findings and caveats of the study: In pre-infection memory, a portion of responding clones appeared, which suggested that cross-reactive memory joined. What remained unconfirmed was the SARS-CoV-2 specificity of second-wave clones peaking on day 37.

As to this clonotype: The antigen is not known.

TCRdb itself ran the 5' RACE reads through MiXCR, one entry per CDR3 protein. The sample includes approximately 390,000 distinct CDR3 sequences, about a sixth seen only once; the top ten take roughly a fifth. This CDR3 has 15 residues. V lost 0 bases and J lost 2; bases outside the gene matches: 3. From germline, CDR1 is SGHAT and CDR2 FQNNGV. J is TRBJ2-7 and V is TRBV11-2; TRBD1 agrees at 8 bases. The sequence was obtained from a man aged 18-30 years who had mild COVID-19 (a few samples of this study predate the infection). Cell type and time point are not known. What was sequenced was PBMCs or a T cell subset sorted from them (not recorded which). The CDR3 DNA follows: TGTGCCAGCAGCTTAGATGGGACAGGTACCTACGAGCAGTACTTC. Its translation is CASSLDGTGTYEQYF. The full variable domain, with the rest looked up from reference TRBV11-2 and TRBJ2-7, is EAGVAQSPRYKIIEKRQSVAFWCNPISGHATLYWYQQILGQGPKLLIQFQNNGVVDDSQLPKDRFSAERLKGVDSTLKIQPAKLEDSAVYLCASSLDGTGTYEQYFGPGTRLTVT.